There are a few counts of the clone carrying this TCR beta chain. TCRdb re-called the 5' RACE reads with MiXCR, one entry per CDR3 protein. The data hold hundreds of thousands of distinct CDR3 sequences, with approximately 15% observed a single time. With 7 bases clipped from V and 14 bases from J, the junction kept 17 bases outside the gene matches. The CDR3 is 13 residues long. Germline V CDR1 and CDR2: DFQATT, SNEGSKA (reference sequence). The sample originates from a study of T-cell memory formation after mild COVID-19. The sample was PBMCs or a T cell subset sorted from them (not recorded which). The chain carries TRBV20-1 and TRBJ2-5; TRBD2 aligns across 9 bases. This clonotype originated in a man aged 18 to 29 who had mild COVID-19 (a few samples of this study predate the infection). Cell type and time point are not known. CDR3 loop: CSGRRLAGSWDYF. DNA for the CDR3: TGCAGTGGCAGGCGTCTAGCGGGGTCTTGGGACTACTTC.